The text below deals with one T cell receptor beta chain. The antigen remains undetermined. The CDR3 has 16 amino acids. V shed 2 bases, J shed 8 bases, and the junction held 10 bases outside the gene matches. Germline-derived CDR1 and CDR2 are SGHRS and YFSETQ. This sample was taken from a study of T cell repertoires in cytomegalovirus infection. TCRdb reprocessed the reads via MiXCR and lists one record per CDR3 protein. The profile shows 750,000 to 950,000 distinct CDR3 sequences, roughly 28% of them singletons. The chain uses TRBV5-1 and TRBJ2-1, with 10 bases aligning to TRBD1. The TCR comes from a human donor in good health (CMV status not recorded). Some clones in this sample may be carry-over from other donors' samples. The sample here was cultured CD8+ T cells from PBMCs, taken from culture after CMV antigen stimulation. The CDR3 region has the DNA TGCGCCAGCAGCTTCGACCGGGACAGGGGAGGTTATGAGCAGTTCTTC. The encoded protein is CASSFDRDRGGYEQFF.